This TCR beta chain was captured in a study of identical twins. V dropped 5 bases and J dropped 3 bases, with 29 bases sitting between them. Germline CDR1 and CDR2: MNHEY and SVGEGT. CDR3 length: 19 amino acids. TCRdb reanalysed the 5' RACE reads using MiXCR and keeps one entry per CDR3 protein. Of more than 650,000 distinct CDR3 sequences in the sample, 6.1% were seen once. The receptor was derived from a man between 18 and 35 years old in good health. What was sequenced was naive T cells sorted from blood. V usage is TRBV6-2 or TRBV6-3 and J usage is TRBJ2-7; D uncertain. The CDR3 sequence is CASSILAAFFEPTYYEQYF. CDR3 DNA: TGTGCCAGCAGTATTTTAGCAGCCTTTTTTGAGCCAACATACTACGAGCAGTACTTC.